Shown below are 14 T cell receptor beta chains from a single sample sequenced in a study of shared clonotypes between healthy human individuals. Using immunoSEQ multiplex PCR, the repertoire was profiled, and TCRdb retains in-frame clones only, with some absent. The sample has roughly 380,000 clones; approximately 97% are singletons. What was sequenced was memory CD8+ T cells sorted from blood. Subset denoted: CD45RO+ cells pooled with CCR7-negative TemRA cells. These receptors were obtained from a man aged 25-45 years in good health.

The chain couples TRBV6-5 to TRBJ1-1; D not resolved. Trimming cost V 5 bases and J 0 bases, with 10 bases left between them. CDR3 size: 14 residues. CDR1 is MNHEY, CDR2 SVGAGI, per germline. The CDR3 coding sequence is TGTGCCAGCAGTATTGGACGGCTGAACACTGAAGCTTTCTTT. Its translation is CASSIGRLNTEAFF.

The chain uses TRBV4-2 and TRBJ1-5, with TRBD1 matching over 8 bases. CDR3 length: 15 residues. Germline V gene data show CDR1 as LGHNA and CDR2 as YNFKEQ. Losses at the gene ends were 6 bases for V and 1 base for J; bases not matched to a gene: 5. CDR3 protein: CASRDRVWSNQPQHF. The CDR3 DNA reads TGTGCCAGCAGGGACAGGGTCTGGAGCAATCAGCCCCAGCATTTT.

Here the CDR3 DNA reads TGTGCCAGCACGGGCGGGAGGCCCCTTAGGGCCGGGGAGCTGTTTTTT. This translates into CASTGGRPLRAGELFF. This chain connects TRBV2 to TRBJ2-2, with TRBD2 matching over 8 bases. Germline V gene data show CDR1 as SNHLY and CDR2 as FYNNEI. The V segment lost 7 bases and the J segment 6 bases; nucleotides outside the gene matches: 13. The CDR3 runs to 16 residues.

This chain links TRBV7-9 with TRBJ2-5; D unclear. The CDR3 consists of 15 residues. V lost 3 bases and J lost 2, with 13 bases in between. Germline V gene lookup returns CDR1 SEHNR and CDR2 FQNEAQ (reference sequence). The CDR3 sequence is CASSFTGLSQETQYF. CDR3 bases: TGTGCCAGCAGCTTTACGGGTCTCTCTCAAGAGACCCAGTACTTC.

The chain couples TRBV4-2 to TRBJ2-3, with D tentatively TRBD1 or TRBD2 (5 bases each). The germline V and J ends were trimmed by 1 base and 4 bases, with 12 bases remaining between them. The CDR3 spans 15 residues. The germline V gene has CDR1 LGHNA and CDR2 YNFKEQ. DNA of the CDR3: TGTGCCAGCAGCCAAGGGGACGTAGGGTCAGATACGCAGTATTTT. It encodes CASSQGDVGSDTQYF.

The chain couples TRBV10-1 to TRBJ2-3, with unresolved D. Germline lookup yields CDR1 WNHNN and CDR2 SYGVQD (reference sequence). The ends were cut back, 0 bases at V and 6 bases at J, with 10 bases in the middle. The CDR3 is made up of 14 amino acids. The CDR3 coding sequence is TGCGCCAGCAGTGAGTCGTCACTTGACGATACGCAGTATTTT. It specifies CASSESSLDDTQYF.

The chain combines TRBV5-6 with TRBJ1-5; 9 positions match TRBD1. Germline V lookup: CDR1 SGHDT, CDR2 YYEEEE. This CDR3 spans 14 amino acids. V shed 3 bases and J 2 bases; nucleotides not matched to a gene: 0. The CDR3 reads CASSWTGGNQPQHF. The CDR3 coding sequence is TGTGCCAGCAGCTGGACAGGGGGCAATCAGCCCCAGCATTTT.

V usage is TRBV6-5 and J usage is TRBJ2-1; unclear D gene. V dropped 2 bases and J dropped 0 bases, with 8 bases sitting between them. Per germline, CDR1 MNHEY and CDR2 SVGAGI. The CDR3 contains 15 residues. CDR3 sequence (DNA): TGTGCCAGCAGTTACGGTATCGCCTCCTACAATGAGCAGTTCTTC. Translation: CASSYGIASYNEQFF.

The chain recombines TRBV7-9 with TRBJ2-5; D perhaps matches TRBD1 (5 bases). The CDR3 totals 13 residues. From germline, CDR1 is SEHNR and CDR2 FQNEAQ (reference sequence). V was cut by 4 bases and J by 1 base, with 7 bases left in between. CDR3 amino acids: CASSWGPQETQYF. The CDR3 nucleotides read TGTGCCAGCAGCTGGGGCCCCCAAGAGACCCAGTACTTC.

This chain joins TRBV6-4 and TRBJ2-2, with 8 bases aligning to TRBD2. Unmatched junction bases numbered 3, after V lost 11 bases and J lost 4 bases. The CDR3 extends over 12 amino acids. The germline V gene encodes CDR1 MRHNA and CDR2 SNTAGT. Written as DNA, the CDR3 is TGTGCCTGTGCGGGAGGCACCGGGGAGCTGTTTTTT. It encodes CACAGGTGELFF.

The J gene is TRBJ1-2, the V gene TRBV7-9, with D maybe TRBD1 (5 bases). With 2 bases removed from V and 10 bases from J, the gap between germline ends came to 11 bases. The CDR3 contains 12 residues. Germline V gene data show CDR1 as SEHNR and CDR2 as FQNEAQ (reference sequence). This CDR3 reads CASSLPGLVYTF. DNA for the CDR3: TGTGCCAGCAGCTTACCAGGGTTAGTCTACACCTTC.

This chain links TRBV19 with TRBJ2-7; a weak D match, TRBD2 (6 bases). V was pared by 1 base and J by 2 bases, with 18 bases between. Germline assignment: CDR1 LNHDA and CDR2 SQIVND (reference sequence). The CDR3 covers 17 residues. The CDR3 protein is CASSIATLGGTAYEQYF. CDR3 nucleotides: TGTGCCAGTAGTATAGCCACCTTGGGGGGTACGGCCTACGAGCAGTACTTC.

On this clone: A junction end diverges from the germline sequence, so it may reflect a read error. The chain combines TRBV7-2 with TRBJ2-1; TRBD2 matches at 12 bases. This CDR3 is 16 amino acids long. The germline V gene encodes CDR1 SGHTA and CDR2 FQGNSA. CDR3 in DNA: TGTGCCAGCAGGTTAGCGACTAGCGGGAGTTACAATGAGCAGTTCTTC. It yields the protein CASRLATSGSYNEQFF.

This chain's CDR3 is CASSYMGSGEKLFF. In DNA form, the CDR3 reads TGTGCCAGCTCCTACATGGGGTCAGGTGAAAAACTGTTTTTT. V is TRBV18 and J is TRBJ1-4; no definite D call. Germline CDR1 reads KGHSH; CDR2 reads LQKENI. The CDR3 is made up of 14 amino acids. The ends were cut back, 6 bases at V and 7 bases at J, with 15 bases in the middle.